This TCR beta chain came from a study of early T cells in non-severe SARS-CoV-2 infection. The germline V gene encodes CDR1 SNHLY and CDR2 FYNNEI. The CDR3 extends over 14 amino acids. V was pared by 3 bases and J by 4 bases, with 12 bases between. This clonotype is classed as medium-sized. TCRdb processed the 5' RACE reads anew with MiXCR; each CDR3 protein has one entry. The sample lists tens of thousands of distinct CDR3 sequences; 11% were seen once. The material sequenced was whole blood. The rearrangement uses TRBV2 and TRBJ1-2; D gene ambiguous. This clonotype was sampled from an adult who was a healthcare worker with PCR-confirmed SARS-CoV-2 infection or an uninfected control (not recorded which). The CDR3 region is CASSERSDVYGYTF. The CDR3 nucleotides read TGTGCCAGCAGTGAGAGAAGTGATGTCTATGGCTACACCTTC.